This passage covers 30 T cell receptor beta chains from one sample sequenced in a study of a mutant IDH1 vaccine in newly diagnosed glioma. Antigen specificity for these receptors is unknown. Sequencing was performed with immunoSEQ multiplex PCR; in TCRdb, only in-frame clones are kept and a portion is missing. The top ten hold roughly 4% of the sample, which has some 57,000 clones, 80% to 85% seen once. Time point of the sample: week 35, safety follow-up. A single vaccine dose contained 300 ug of mutant IDH1 20-mer peptide, and topical imiquimod was used with it. The sample was PBMCs, taken from a glioma patient whose treatment included an IDH1 peptide vaccine. The receptors derive from a woman aged 18-30 years with glioma.

The gene calls are TRBV4-1 and TRBJ2-7; TRBD2 might be the D (6 bases). This CDR3 contains 15 residues. Germline loops: CDR1 MGHRA, CDR2 YSYEKL. Deletions cut 2 bases from V and 3 bases from J, with 14 bases between. CDR3: CASSQPTGVFYEQYF. The CDR3 region has the DNA TGCGCCAGCAGCCAACCGACGGGAGTGTTCTACGAGCAGTACTTC.

The rearrangement links TRBV5-1 to TRBJ2-1; maybe TRBD2 (6 bases). Germline V gene data show CDR1 as SGHRS and CDR2 as YFSETQ. With 3 bases removed from V and 4 bases from J, the gap between germline ends came to 14 bases. The length of the CDR3 is 15 residues. Written as DNA, the CDR3 is TGCGCCAGCAGCTACTGGGGACTTCAATACAATGAGCAGTTCTTC. Amino acid sequence: CASSYWGLQYNEQFF.

This clone was detected only once. The DNA of the CDR3 is TGTGCCAGCAGTCTATATTACGAACGGGACTCCTACGAGCAGTACTTC. Translated: CASSLYYERDSYEQYF. The chain couples TRBV9 to TRBJ2-7; possible D gene TRBD2, 5 bases. CDR1 and CDR2 from the germline V gene are SGDLS and YYNGEE. The germline V and J ends were trimmed by 5 bases and 0 bases, with 18 bases remaining between them. This CDR3 region has 16 residues.

This rearrangement joins TRBV11-2 to TRBJ2-5; D perhaps matches TRBD1 (6 bases). CDR1 is SGHAT and CDR2 is FQNNGV in the germline V gene. CDR3 length: 15 residues. V lost 0 bases, J lost 3 bases, and 11 bases lay in between. The CDR3, as DNA: TGTGCCAGCAGCTTAGAGAACAGGGTGGAAGAGACCCAGTACTTC. Translated: CASSLENRVEETQYF.

The chain links TRBV6-4 to TRBJ2-3; D uncertain. Trimming removed 7 bases from V and 1 base from J, with 12 bases in between. The CDR3 spans 14 residues. Germline V gene data show CDR1 as MRHNA and CDR2 as SNTAGT. The CDR3 reads CASKGEAGTDTQYF. The CDR3 DNA reads as TGTGCCAGCAAAGGAGAGGCGGGCACAGATACGCAGTATTTT.

The rearrangement links TRBV9 to TRBJ2-7; no clear D gene. The V end was cut by 0 bases, the J end by 0 bases, with 7 bases between. The CDR3 has 14 amino acids. The V gene's germline CDR1 is SGDLS and CDR2 YYNGEE. The CDR3 spells CASSVGAGSYEQYF. CDR3 nucleotide sequence: TGTGCCAGCAGCGTAGGCGCCGGCTCCTACGAGCAGTACTTC.

This chain uses TRBV4-2 with TRBJ2-7; unclear D gene. Germline values: CDR1 LGHNA, CDR2 YNFKEQ. This CDR3 is built from 14 residues. Trimming took off 4 bases at V and 0 bases at J, with 10 bases between the two ends. The DNA of the CDR3 is TGTGCCAGCAGCCTTGCCCGTAGCTCCTACGAGCAGTACTTC. Residues: CASSLARSSYEQYF.

CDR3 sequence (DNA): TGTGCCAGCAGTAAGCTAAGCACCGGGGAGCTGTTTTTT. Its translation is CASSKLSTGELFF. V and J are TRBV6-5 and TRBJ2-2; D gene uncertain. Germline CDR1 is MNHEY and CDR2 is SVGAGI. Trimming pared 5 bases from V and 4 bases from J, leaving 8 bases between. The length of the CDR3 is 13 residues.

CDR3 amino acids: CASSQDEIDQGPKNEKLFF. CDR3 bases: TGCGCCAGCAGCCAGGATGAGATAGACCAGGGGCCGAAGAATGAAAAACTGTTTTTT. This chain connects TRBV4-1 to TRBJ1-4, with D perhaps TRBD1 (6 bases). The length of the CDR3 is 19 residues. Looked up from germline, CDR1 is MGHRA and CDR2 is YSYEKL. The V gene lost 3 bases and the J gene lost 5 bases, with 25 bases spanning the gap.

This clone was seen just once. V and J are TRBV6-5 and TRBJ2-3, with D perhaps TRBD2 (6 bases). The CDR3 covers 15 residues. V was trimmed by 8 bases and J by 4 bases, leaving 19 bases between them. CDR1 is MNHEY, CDR2 SVGAGI, per germline. The chain's CDR3 is CASSRRRVGPDTQYF. The CDR3 DNA reads as TGTGCCAGCTCACGGAGGAGGGTCGGGCCAGATACGCAGTATTTT.

The chain combines TRBV11-3 with TRBJ2-7, with 7 bases fitting TRBD1. V lost 5 bases to trimming and J lost 1 base; unmatched junction nucleotides: 8. CDR3 length equals 15 residues. Per germline, CDR1 SGHNT and CDR2 YENEEA. The CDR3: CASSVETGSSYEQYF. The CDR3 DNA is TGTGCCAGCAGCGTTGAGACAGGGTCGTCCTACGAGCAGTACTTC.

V gene TRBV6-1 combines with J gene TRBJ2-7, with 11 bases lining up with TRBD2. The V gene end was trimmed by 10 bases and the J gene end by 4 bases; junction bases not matched to a gene: 9. This CDR3 has 14 amino acids. Germline CDR1 reads MNHNS; CDR2 reads SASEGT. As DNA, the CDR3 is TGTGCCATCTACATAGCGGGAGGGCCATACGAGCAGTACTTC. Translated, it gives CAIYIAGGPYEQYF.

The rearrangement uses TRBV28 and TRBJ1-1, with D possibly TRBD1 on 6 matching bases. Trimming removed 6 bases from V and 4 bases from J, with 15 bases in between. The CDR3 is made up of 14 amino acids. CDR1 MDHEN and CDR2 SYDVKM come from the germline V gene. The CDR3 here is CASSPGGPSTEAFF. Written as DNA, the CDR3 is TGTGCCAGCAGCCCGGGGGGGCCAAGCACTGAAGCTTTCTTT.

The rearrangement links TRBV5-1 to TRBJ2-5, with 13 bases identical to TRBD2. The CDR3 sequence is 16 residues long. From germline, CDR1 is SGHRS and CDR2 YFSETQ. J gave up 4 bases and V 7 bases, and 10 bases lay outside the gene matches. The CDR3 sequence is CASHPGLAGDSETQYF. In DNA form, the CDR3 reads TGCGCCAGCCACCCTGGACTAGCGGGGGATTCAGAGACCCAGTACTTC.

The CDR3 protein is CASSLVTSRVAGELFF. As DNA, the CDR3 is TGTGCCAGCAGCTTAGTGACTAGCAGGGTAGCCGGGGAGCTGTTTTTT. V and J are TRBV7-2 and TRBJ2-2, with 7 bases fitting TRBD2. Germline V gene lookup returns CDR1 SGHTA and CDR2 FQGNSA. J was trimmed by 6 bases and V by 1 base; bases with no gene match: 8. This CDR3 contains 16 residues.

This clone came up once. This chain joins TRBV7-8 and TRBJ2-7, with D unresolved. This CDR3 region has 17 residues. Trimming took 1 base from V and 0 from J, leaving 16 bases between them. Germline V lookup: CDR1 SGHVS, CDR2 FQNEAQ. CDR3 coding DNA: TGTGCCAGCAGCTTAGACGCGACGCCGAGCTTCTCCTACGAGCAGTACTTC. This encodes CASSLDATPSFSYEQYF. Based on the CDR3 plus reference TRBV7-8 and TRBJ2-7, the full variable domain is GAGVSQSPRYKVAKRGQDVALRCDPISGHVSLFWYQQALGQGPEFLTYFQNEAQLDKSGLPSDRFFAERPEGSVSTLKIQRTQQEDSAVYLCASSLDATPSFSYEQYFGPGTRLTVT.

The V and J genes are TRBV7-2 and TRBJ1-4; 9 positions agree with TRBD1. This CDR3 is 15 amino acids long. Germline V gives CDR1 SGHTA, CDR2 FQGNSA. V gave up 3 bases and J gave up 3 bases; unmatched junction bases: 2. The CDR3 nucleotides read TGTGCCAGCAGCTTCCGACAGGGGGCTAATGAAAAACTGTTTTTT. Protein sequence: CASSFRQGANEKLFF.

The chain combines TRBV4-2 with TRBJ1-5; D is unclear. V was trimmed by 0 bases and J by 6 bases, leaving 15 bases between them. Germline CDR1 is LGHNA and CDR2 is YNFKEQ. This CDR3 has 16 amino acids. CDR3 DNA: TGTGCCAGCAGCCAAGATCTGAACAGCCGCGGTCAGCCCCAGCATTTT. Its protein is CASSQDLNSRGQPQHF.

The rearrangement uses TRBV14 and TRBJ2-7; tentatively, D is TRBD1 or TRBD2 (5 bases each). Trimming took off 1 base at V and 3 bases at J, with 13 bases between the two ends. The V gene's germline CDR1 is SGHDN and CDR2 FVKESK. CDR3 size: 15 residues. CDR3 in amino acids: CASSQGGGGIYEQYF. In DNA, the CDR3 is TGTGCCAGCAGCCAAGGAGGTGGGGGAATCTACGAGCAGTACTTC.

V usage is TRBV4-1 and J usage is TRBJ2-3; 11 nucleotides align to TRBD2. The germline gives CDR1 MGHRA, CDR2 YSYEKL. This CDR3 is 19 amino acids long. After removal of 1 base from V and 0 bases from J, the junction contained 9 bases not matched to a gene. The CDR3 region has the DNA TGCGCCAGCAGCCAAGCGACTAGCGGGGACGGAGGTAGCACAGATACGCAGTATTTT. Encoded protein: CASSQATSGDGGSTDTQYF.

This clone was seen a few times. The chain joins TRBV29-1 to TRBJ1-1; a weak D match, TRBD1 (5 bases). The germline V gene encodes CDR1 SQVTM and CDR2 ANQGSEA. The ends were cut back, 6 bases at V and 7 bases at J, with 30 bases in the middle. The CDR3 length is 17 residues. The CDR3 loop reads CSVKGWGDFFPNGEAFF. The CDR3 DNA is TGCAGCGTGAAGGGGTGGGGAGATTTCTTCCCGAACGGTGAAGCTTTCTTT. Combining the CDR3 with reference TRBV29-1 and TRBJ1-1 gives the whole variable domain SAVISQKPSRDICQRGTSLTIQCQVDSQVTMMFWYRQQPGQSLTLIATANQGSEATYESGFVIDKFPISRPNLTFSTLTVSNMSPEDSSIYLCSVKGWGDFFPNGEAFFGQGTRLTVV.

V usage is TRBV11-1 and J usage is TRBJ2-2; D not resolved. V lost 5 bases and J lost 2, with 12 bases in between. The CDR3 length is 15 residues. Germline V CDR1 and CDR2: SGHAT, FQDESV (reference sequence). The CDR3 coding sequence is TGTGCCAGCAGCCCGACAAGGAGCAACACCGGGGAGCTGTTTTTT. This encodes CASSPTRSNTGELFF.

This chain joins TRBV27 and TRBJ1-4; no definite D call. The CDR3 has 14 amino acids. V lost 3 bases and J 8 bases, leaving 13 bases between the germline ends. Germline values: CDR1 MNHEY, CDR2 SMNVEV (reference sequence). DNA of the CDR3: TGTGCCAGCAGTTTCGCGGGAGGTGGGGAAAAACTGTTTTTT. Residues: CASSFAGGGEKLFF.

The chain links TRBV5-1 to TRBJ2-1, with a possible D match to TRBD2 (5 bases). The V end was cut by 0 bases, the J end by 7 bases, with 5 bases between. Germline V gives CDR1 SGHRS, CDR2 YFSETQ. CDR3 length: 12 amino acids. DNA for the CDR3: TGCGCCAGCAGCTTGGGAGGGAATGAGCAGTTCTTC. Encoded protein: CASSLGGNEQFF. Filled out from reference TRBV5-1 and TRBJ2-1, the complete variable domain reads KAGVTQTPRYLIKTRGQQVTLSCSPISGHRSVSWYQQTPGQGLQFLFEYFSETQRNKGNFPGRFSGRQFSNSRSEMNVSTLELGDSALYLCASSLGGNEQFFGPGTRLTVL.

The rearrangement links TRBV21-1 to TRBJ2-7; no check of the table's D call, TRBD2, against the DNA was made. TRBV21-1 is annotated as a pseudogene. The CDR3 is made up of 17 amino acids. The CDR3: CASSKLGLAGGSYEQYF. The CDR3 DNA reads TGTGCCAGCAGCAAATTGGGACTAGCGGGAGGGTCCTACGAGCAGTACTTC.

CDR3 in DNA: TGTGCCAGCAGTTTCCTAGCGGGGGGGAACAATGAGCAGTTCTTC. Translating it yields CASSFLAGGNNEQFF. This chain connects TRBV2 to TRBJ2-1, with 12 bases identical to TRBD2. Germline V CDR1 and CDR2: SNHLY, FYNNEI. J lost 5 bases, V lost 5 bases, and 4 bases had no gene match. The CDR3 is 15 amino acids.

This sequence joins TRBV7-9 and TRBJ2-7, with D perhaps matching TRBD1 (6 bases). There are 15 residues in the CDR3. Germline V gives CDR1 SEHNR, CDR2 FQNEAQ (reference sequence). The V gene lost 6 bases and the J gene lost 5 bases, with 20 bases spanning the gap. The CDR3 loop reads CASRPTGILKDEQYF. The CDR3 DNA is TGTGCCAGCAGACCCACAGGGATCCTTAAGGACGAGCAGTACTTC.

The chain has TRBV7-9 and TRBJ1-2; weak D call: TRBD1 (6 bases). The CDR3 is made up of 15 amino acids. Per the germline V gene, CDR1 is SEHNR and CDR2 is FQNEAQ (reference sequence). Deletions cut 2 bases from V and 7 bases from J, with 17 bases between. In nucleotides, the CDR3 is TGTGCCAGCAGCTTAACAGGGAATCCCCTTGGTGGCTACACCTTC. The encoded protein is CASSLTGNPLGGYTF.

The V gene is TRBV20-1, the J gene TRBJ2-3; D gene uncertain. The length of the CDR3 is 11 residues. Germline CDR1 reads DFQATT; CDR2 reads SNEGSKA (reference sequence). V was clipped by 1 base and J by 5 bases, with 4 bases between them. The CDR3, as DNA: TGCAGTGCTAGAGGTGGAGATACGCAGTATTTT. Residues: CSARGGDTQYF.

The chain links TRBV2 to TRBJ2-7; the D gene is possibly TRBD1 (6 bases). This CDR3 contains 13 residues. CDR1 is SNHLY, CDR2 FYNNEI, per germline. Trimming removed 10 bases at V and 8 bases at J, with 21 bases between. The CDR3 DNA follows: TGTGCCACCCTGAGGACAGAGCTCACACAGCAGTACTTC. Protein product: CATLRTELTQQYF.